This TCR beta chain was captured by sequencing in a study of T cells in localized non-small cell lung cancer. The study's findings and limits: The greatest T cell clonality was found in uninvolved adjacent lung (higher than in tumor). Longer overall survival was linked to higher blood T cell density.

This table comes from immunoSEQ multiplex PCR, and its TCRdb copy is limited to in-frame clones, with some not included. Among some 3,500 clones listed, roughly 40% were seen once. With respect to this clone: What it binds is not known.

The source material was lung tumor tissue, sampled before any cancer treatment. This TCR came from a male donor at least 60 years old with stage I lung adenocarcinoma.

The CDR3 nucleotides are TGTGCCAGCTCACCCCCGACAGGGACAGGGGACTACAATGAGCAGTTCTTC. It codes for CASSPPTGTGDYNEQFF. This chain links TRBV18 with TRBJ2-1, with 10 bases matching TRBD1. V dropped 3 bases and J dropped 3; count of bases not matched to a gene: 8. CDR3 length equals 17 residues. Per germline, CDR1 KGHSH and CDR2 LQKENI.